Below, 25 T cell receptor beta chains from the same sample are listed, as sequenced in a study of blood T cell repertoires in COVID-19. The data were produced by immunoSEQ multiplex PCR, yet TCRdb's version contains in-frame clones alone and is incomplete. The sample contains around 330,000 clones, roughly 90% of which appear only once. Sequenced material: PBMCs or T cells enriched from blood (not recorded which). The receptors were sampled from a man in his 60s who had recovered from COVID-19.

The rearrangement joins TRBV5-1 to TRBJ2-5, with 12 bases that match TRBD1. The CDR3 is made up of 16 amino acids. With 0 bases clipped from V and 4 bases from J, the junction kept 4 bases outside the gene matches. The germline CDR1 and CDR2 sequences are SGHRS and YFSETQ. DNA for the CDR3: TGCGCCAGCAGCTTGGCCGGGACAGGGGGCTCAGAGACCCAGTACTTC. Translated: CASSLAGTGGSETQYF.

This rearrangement joins TRBV10-2 to TRBJ2-5; TRBD2 aligns across 10 bases. The V segment lost 5 bases and the J segment 1 base; nucleotides outside the gene matches: 4. This CDR3 comprises 15 residues. The germline V gene has CDR1 WSHSY and CDR2 SAAADI. CDR3 sequence: CASSRRTSGQETQYF. The DNA for the CDR3 is TGCGCCAGCAGTAGGAGGACTAGCGGCCAAGAGACCCAGTACTTC.

The chain uses TRBV3-1 (or the pseudogene TRBV3-2) and TRBJ2-5; TRBD2 matches 12 bases. Trimming cost V 4 bases and J 4 bases; bases outside gene matches: 10. The CDR3 length is 17 residues. Germline V CDR1 and CDR2: LGHDT, YNNKEL (reference sequence). The CDR3 region has the DNA TGTGCCAGCAGCCGAATTTCTAGCGGGAGGGTCTCAGAGACCCAGTACTTC. Translating gives CASSRISSGRVSETQYF.

This clone occurred once. CDR3 loop: CASSLSPTGEGEQYF. CDR3 in DNA: TGTGCCAGTAGCCTCTCCCCGACAGGGGAGGGCGAGCAGTACTTC. The chain has TRBV19 and TRBJ2-7; weak D call: TRBD1 (8 bases). V lost 6 bases, J lost 6 bases, and 21 bases lay in between. Germline V gene sequence: CDR1 LNHDA, CDR2 SQIVND (reference sequence). The CDR3 is made up of 15 amino acids.

The chain is built from TRBV6-5 and TRBJ1-3, with TRBD1 matching over 7 bases. The CDR3 runs 15 residues. The trim removed 6 bases at V and 4 bases at J, leaving 9 bases unmatched. The V gene's germline CDR1 is MNHEY and CDR2 SVGAGI. The CDR3 is CASRNRGTGGNTIYF. The CDR3 DNA is TGTGCCAGCAGAAACAGGGGAACGGGAGGAAACACCATATATTTT.

The V gene is TRBV2, the J gene TRBJ2-7; 7 nucleotides agree with TRBD1. The CDR3 contains 15 residues. The V gene's germline CDR1 is SNHLY and CDR2 FYNNEI. The trim removed 8 bases at V and 4 bases at J, leaving 14 bases unmatched. Here the CDR3 reads CASGRGGGPYYEQYF. The CDR3, as DNA: TGTGCCAGCGGGAGAGGGGGCGGACCCTATTACGAGCAGTACTTC.

The CDR3 sequence is CASSVERTSGSVITGELFF. The CDR3 DNA follows: TGTGCCAGCAGCGTAGAGCGGACTAGCGGGAGCGTTATCACCGGGGAGCTGTTTTTT. The chain carries TRBV9 and TRBJ2-2, with 13 bases that match TRBD2. Germline CDR1 is SGDLS and CDR2 is YYNGEE. The junction had 9 bases not matched to a gene; V was cut back by 0 bases and J by 4 bases. The CDR3 loop spans 19 amino acids.

The CDR3 region is CSASSSGRAGGTDTQYF. The CDR3 region has the DNA TGCAGTGCTAGTTCCAGCGGGAGGGCCGGGGGCACAGATACGCAGTATTTT. The chain combines TRBV20-1 with TRBJ2-3; 10 bases fit TRBD2. The CDR3 consists of 17 residues. The J segment lost 1 base and the V segment lost 3 bases, leaving 10 bases of the junction unmatched. Germline V CDR1 and CDR2: DFQATT, SNEGSKA (reference sequence).

The V and J genes are TRBV28 and TRBJ2-5, with D unclear. The CDR3 covers 13 residues. The V end lost 2 bases, the J end lost 1 base, and 5 bases lay between the germline ends. The germline gives CDR1 MDHEN, CDR2 SYDVKM. This CDR3 is CASSLQAQETQYF. In DNA form, the CDR3 reads TGTGCCAGCAGTTTACAGGCCCAAGAGACCCAGTACTTC.

The chain recombines TRBV5-1 with TRBJ2-7, with D possibly TRBD2 on 6 matching bases. This CDR3 comprises 15 residues. Germline CDR1 reads SGHRS; CDR2 reads YFSETQ. Trimming removed 0 bases from V and 0 bases from J, with 10 bases in between. The DNA for the CDR3 is TGCGCCAGCAGCTTGGATTTAGCGGACTCCTACGAGCAGTACTTC. It yields the protein CASSLDLADSYEQYF.

This chain connects TRBV19 to TRBJ2-2; a possible D gene is TRBD2 (5 bases). Trimming pared 5 bases from V and 6 bases from J, leaving 16 bases between. Germline V gene lookup returns CDR1 LNHDA and CDR2 SQIVND (reference sequence). The CDR3 contains 15 residues. CDR3 loop: CASSEWEKESGELFF. DNA of the CDR3: TGTGCCAGTAGTGAGTGGGAGAAGGAATCCGGGGAGCTGTTTTTT.

J is TRBJ2-1 and V is TRBV5-4, with a possible D match to TRBD1 (6 bases). Germline-derived CDR1 and CDR2 are SGHNT and YYREEE (reference sequence). Trimming removed 4 bases from V and 8 bases from J, with 13 bases in between. The CDR3 spans 13 residues. The CDR3 spells CASSGGTSDEQFF. The CDR3 region has the DNA TGTGCCAGCAGCGGTGGGACATCGGATGAGCAGTTCTTC.

The chain couples TRBV27 to TRBJ2-1, with 8 bases identical to TRBD2. Per germline, CDR1 MNHEY and CDR2 SMNVEV (reference sequence). After removal of 3 bases from V and 7 bases from J, the junction contained 8 bases not matched to a gene. The CDR3 spans 15 residues. As DNA, the CDR3 is TGTGCCAGCAGTTTTGCCAGCGGGAGAGGTAATGAGCAGTTCTTC. It yields the protein CASSFASGRGNEQFF.

The chain links TRBV27 to TRBJ1-1; D may be TRBD1 (5 bases). This CDR3 contains 15 residues. Trimming removed 8 bases at V and 2 bases at J, with 18 bases between. CDR1 is MNHEY, CDR2 SMNVEV, per germline (reference sequence). CDR3 region: CASRVQALSNTEAFF. The CDR3, as DNA: TGTGCCAGCCGGGTACAGGCCCTATCTAACACTGAAGCTTTCTTT.

The genes are TRBV4-2 and TRBJ1-2; TRBD1 agrees at 7 bases. J gave up 2 bases and V 0 bases, and 6 bases lay outside the gene matches. CDR1 is LGHNA, CDR2 YNFKEQ, per germline. The CDR3 runs to 16 residues. The CDR3 sequence: CASSQELLQGNYGYTF. The CDR3 DNA follows: TGTGCCAGCAGCCAAGAGCTCCTACAGGGGAACTATGGCTACACCTTC.

The chain uses TRBV27 and TRBJ2-5; a possible D gene is TRBD2 (5 bases). CDR3 length: 13 amino acids. The V gene's germline CDR1 is MNHEY and CDR2 SMNVEV (reference sequence). Trimming removed 3 bases from V and 3 bases from J, with 8 bases in between. The CDR3 DNA reads as TGTGCCAGCAGTTTGGTGGGAGAAGAGACCCAGTACTTC. It specifies CASSLVGEETQYF.

The V call is TRBV19, the J call TRBJ2-3; 8 bases align to TRBD2. The germline V gene has CDR1 LNHDA and CDR2 SQIVND (reference sequence). The CDR3 loop spans 13 amino acids. The V segment lost 11 bases and the J segment 0 bases; nucleotides outside the gene matches: 4. CDR3 bases: TGTGCCGTAAGGACTAGCAGCACAGATACGCAGTATTTT. Amino acid sequence: CAVRTSSTDTQYF. The whole variable domain, filled in from reference TRBV19 and TRBJ2-3, reads DGGITQSPKYLFRKEGQNVTLSCEQNLNHDAMYWYRQDPGQGLRLIYYSQIVNDFQKGDIAEGYSVSREKKESFPLTVTSAQKNPTAFYLCAVRTSSTDTQYFGPGTRLTVL.

The chain is built from TRBV7-9 and TRBJ2-7, with 8 bases aligning to TRBD2. Germline V gene lookup returns CDR1 SEHNR and CDR2 FQNEAQ (reference sequence). This CDR3 region has 15 residues. With 2 bases clipped from V and 6 bases from J, the junction kept 9 bases outside the gene matches. CDR3 loop: CASSLLLGRGSEQYF. The CDR3 DNA is TGTGCCAGCAGCTTATTGCTCGGGAGGGGCAGCGAGCAGTACTTC. Full variable domain (remainder filled in from reference TRBV7-9 and TRBJ2-7): DTGVSQNPRHKITKRGQNVTFRCDPISEHNRLYWYRQTLGQGPEFLTYFQNEAQLEKSRLLSDRFSAERPKGSFSTLEIQRTEQGDSAMYLCASSLLLGRGSEQYFGPGTRLTVT.

The chain links TRBV7-9 to TRBJ2-3; the match to TRBD2 covers 9 bases. The germline V gene encodes CDR1 SEHNR and CDR2 FQNEAQ (reference sequence). The CDR3 runs to 16 residues. V trimming: 3 bases; J trimming: 2 bases; junction bases outside the gene matches: 6. In nucleotides, the CDR3 is TGTGCCAGCAGCTTTGTAAGCGGGAGGTTCACAGATACGCAGTATTTT. It is translated as CASSFVSGRFTDTQYF.

This clone was seen once. The chain combines TRBV18 with TRBJ2-7; 7 bases line up with TRBD2. Germline CDR1 reads KGHSH; CDR2 reads LQKENI. Trimming took 6 bases from V and 7 from J; bases not matched to a gene: 3. The CDR3 is 11 residues long. CDR3 bases: TGTGCCAGCTCTCGGCGGGAGGAGCAGTACTTC. This gives the protein CASSRREEQYF.

The chain uses TRBV7-2 and TRBJ2-3; 9 positions match TRBD2. Trimming took 5 bases from V and 2 from J; bases not matched to a gene: 2. This CDR3 has 14 amino acids. Germline CDR1 is SGHTA and CDR2 is FQGNSA. CDR3 sequence reads: CASSPGLATDTQYF. Written as DNA, the CDR3 is TGTGCCAGCAGCCCGGGACTAGCCACAGATACGCAGTATTTT. The full variable domain, in which reference TRBV7-2 and TRBJ2-3 provide the parts outside the CDR3, is GAGVSQSPSNKVTEKGKDVELRCDPISGHTALYWYRQSLGQGLEFLIYFQGNSAPDKSGLPSDRFSAERTGGSVSTLTIQRTQQEDSAVYLCASSPGLATDTQYFGPGTRLTVL.

The chain is built from TRBV5-6 and TRBJ1-1; possible D gene TRBD1, 5 bases. CDR1 and CDR2 (germline): SGHDT, YYEEEE. CDR3 length: 14 residues. V was trimmed by 3 bases and J by 6 bases, leaving 15 bases between them. The CDR3 loop is CASSSRGPRPEAFF. The CDR3 DNA reads TGTGCCAGCAGCTCTAGGGGCCCCCGGCCTGAAGCTTTCTTT.

This chain connects TRBV5-1 to TRBJ2-5, with unresolved D. Trimming cost V 4 bases and J 4 bases, with 11 bases left between them. The CDR3 totals 13 residues. The V gene's germline CDR1 is SGHRS and CDR2 YFSETQ. The CDR3 DNA reads as TGCGCCAGCAGCGGAGACTCCGGAGAGACCCAGTACTTC. Translating it yields CASSGDSGETQYF.

The rearrangement joins TRBV10-3 to TRBJ2-5, with D uncertain. Germline V gene lookup returns CDR1 ENHRY and CDR2 SYGVKD. The CDR3 is 14 amino acids. Trimming removed 6 bases at V and 4 bases at J, with 15 bases between. CDR3 in DNA: TGTGCCATCAGGCTAGGTCCGAACCCAGAGACCCAGTACTTC. This gives the protein CAIRLGPNPETQYF.

This rearrangement joins TRBV5-4 to TRBJ1-1, with a possible D match to TRBD1 (5 bases). V was pared by 4 bases and J by 10 bases, with 17 bases between. This CDR3 has 13 residues. CDR1 and CDR2 (germline): SGHNT, YYREEE (reference sequence). The CDR3 is CASSTWGGSRAFF. The CDR3 DNA follows: TGTGCCAGCAGCACGTGGGGGGGGTCCCGAGCTTTCTTT.